What follows are 13 T cell receptor beta chains derived from one specimen sequenced in a study of radiotherapy plus CTLA-4 blockade in lung cancer (dated by TCRdb to 2016 to 2019). Library method: the immunoSEQ multiplex PCR assay. The table comes from immuneACCESS by way of TCRdb, which keeps in-frame sequences with V and J called. Part of the clones is missing from these tables; in studies checked, under half for an unresolved V gene and the rest for unknown reasons. This sample gives 26,000 or so clones in total; under 80% of them show up just once. The ten largest clones add up to 7% to 8% of the sample. The sample consisted of peripheral blood, taken from a patient treated with radiotherapy plus ipilimumab. The receptors shown here come from a human donor with non-small cell lung cancer who had stable disease on radiotherapy plus ipilimumab.

This chain's CDR3 is CASSEASTGNQPQHF. CDR3 sequence (DNA): TGTGCCAGCAGTGAGGCGTCGACAGGTAACCAGCCCCAGCATTTT. This sequence joins TRBV6-1 and TRBJ1-5, with D possibly being TRBD1 (6 bases). Deletions cut 3 bases from V and 7 bases from J, with 16 bases between. CDR1 is MNHNS and CDR2 is SASEGT in the germline V gene. This CDR3 contains 15 residues.

The V and J genes are TRBV5-8 and TRBJ2-7, with 8 bases identical to TRBD1. CDR3 length: 16 residues. V trimming: 4 bases; J trimming: 3 bases; junction bases outside the gene matches: 12. Germline V gene data show CDR1 as SGHTS and CDR2 as YDEGEE. The CDR3 reads CASSTLPGQVHYEQYF. The CDR3 DNA reads TGTGCCAGCAGCACCCTCCCGGGACAGGTCCACTACGAGCAGTACTTC.

The chain recombines TRBV7-2 with TRBJ1-1; perhaps TRBD1 as D (6 bases). The CDR3 is 12 residues long. CDR1 and CDR2 (germline): SGHTA, FQGNSA. Trimming took off 4 bases at V and 11 bases at J, with 14 bases between the two ends. CDR3 in DNA: TGTGCCAGCAGCTCGGACAGTCGGGAGGCTTTCTTT. It yields the protein CASSSDSREAFF.

V and J are TRBV25-1 and TRBJ1-2, with D possibly matching TRBD1 (5 bases). Germline V gene data show CDR1 as MGHDK and CDR2 as SYGVNS. The CDR3 covers 13 residues. V dropped 3 bases and J dropped 5 bases, with 10 bases sitting between them. CDR3 DNA: TGTGCCAGCAGTGAGGGGCCCTTGTATGGCTACACCTTC. Translated: CASSEGPLYGYTF.

The chain joins TRBV19 to TRBJ1-6; D is unresolved. The V gene lost 5 bases and the J gene lost 5 bases, with 7 bases spanning the gap. From germline, CDR1 is LNHDA and CDR2 SQIVND (reference sequence). The CDR3 extends over 13 amino acids. DNA for the CDR3: TGTGCCAGTAGTTCCCGCCATAATTCACCCCTCCACTTT. This sequence encodes CASSSRHNSPLHF. Based on the CDR3 plus reference TRBV19 and TRBJ1-6, the full variable domain is DGGITQSPKYLFRKEGQNVTLSCEQNLNHDAMYWYRQDPGQGLRLIYYSQIVNDFQKGDIAEGYSVSREKKESFPLTVTSAQKNPTAFYLCASSSRHNSPLHFGNGTRLTVT.

V is TRBV2 and J is TRBJ2-3; D is perhaps TRBD2 (6 bases). Germline V gene data show CDR1 as SNHLY and CDR2 as FYNNEI. V was clipped by 6 bases and J by 0 bases, with 13 bases between them. The CDR3 has 15 residues. DNA for the CDR3: TGTGCCAGCAGGAGGGACTTCTCTAGCACAGATACGCAGTATTTT. Translating it yields CASRRDFSSTDTQYF.

The chain uses TRBV6-5 and TRBJ1-6, with a weak D call TRBD1 (6 bases). From germline, CDR1 is MNHEY and CDR2 SVGAGI. Trimming stripped 2 bases from V and 6 bases from J, with 14 bases between. This CDR3 has 16 residues. Here the CDR3 DNA reads TGTGCCAGCAGTTACGGGGGGGCCGAGATTAATTCACCCCTCCACTTT. This codes for CASSYGGAEINSPLHF.

This clone was detected once. The V and J genes are TRBV9 and TRBJ2-5; D is uncertain. The CDR3 contains 15 residues. Trimming removed 3 bases from V and 4 bases from J, with 16 bases in between. Looked up from germline, CDR1 is SGDLS and CDR2 is YYNGEE. The CDR3, as DNA: TGTGCCAGCAGCGAGGCATCCCCCGCTAGAGAGACCCAGTACTTC. It specifies CASSEASPARETQYF.

V usage is TRBV7-2 and J usage is TRBJ1-2, with D possibly matching TRBD1 (5 bases). The CDR3 totals 14 residues. Trimming took off 3 bases at V and 7 bases at J, with 15 bases between the two ends. The germline CDR1 and CDR2 sequences are SGHTA and FQGNSA. CDR3 sequence: CASSLVPDKGGYTF. For the CDR3, the DNA is TGTGCCAGCAGCTTGGTACCGGACAAGGGTGGCTACACCTTC.

V is TRBV7-6 and J is TRBJ2-1; D is possibly TRBD2 (7 bases). This CDR3 is built from 15 residues. Germline CDR1 is SGHVS and CDR2 is FNYEAQ. The ends were cut back, 3 bases at V and 4 bases at J, with 13 bases in the middle. In nucleotides, the CDR3 is TGTGCCAGCAGCTTTGGCGGGGGCCGTTACAATGAGCAGTTCTTC. As protein: CASSFGGGRYNEQFF.

This clone was found once. The chain is built from TRBV14 and TRBJ1-2; D is unclear. Trimming took 0 bases from V and 4 from J, leaving 12 bases between them. Germline V lookup: CDR1 SGHDN, CDR2 FVKESK. CDR3 length: 15 amino acids. DNA for the CDR3: TGTGCCAGCAGCCAAGAAAAGGGCCCAGGCTATGGCTACACCTTC. Its protein product is CASSQEKGPGYGYTF.

CDR3 bases: TGTGCCAGCAGCTTATGGCTAGCGGGGGCCCGCACAGATACGCAGTATTTT. This gives the protein CASSLWLAGARTDTQYF. The chain uses TRBV5-4 and TRBJ2-3; TRBD2 agrees at 10 bases. The CDR3 is 17 residues long. Looked up from germline, CDR1 is SGHNT and CDR2 is YYREEE (reference sequence). V lost 2 bases and J lost 1; bases outside the gene matches: 7.

V usage is TRBV6-6 and J usage is TRBJ1-1, with D tentatively TRBD1 (5 bases). Trimming shortened V by 5 bases and J by 5 bases, and 15 bases separated the two germline ends. CDR1 is MNHNY and CDR2 is SVGAGI in the germline V gene (reference sequence). The CDR3 loop spans 14 amino acids. CDR3 sequence reads: CASSRTGERTEAFF. As DNA, the CDR3 is TGTGCCAGCAGTCGGACGGGGGAGAGGACTGAAGCTTTCTTT.